These 3 T cell receptor beta chains were sequenced from one sample in a study of cytomegalovirus exposure and HLA in healthy donors (dated by TCRdb to the late 2010s). The library was made by the immunoSEQ multiplex PCR assay. TCRdb took this table from immuneACCESS and kept in-frame rearrangements with V and J called. Such tables lack part of the clones; where checked against another copy, unresolved V genes explain under half of the gap, and the rest is unexplained. This sample is represented by 150,000 or so clones; about 86% of them were singletons. The ten largest clonotypes hold about 2.2% of the sample. The sample consisted of PBMCs. These receptor sequences come from a human donor in good health.

The chain has TRBV5-6 and TRBJ2-5, with TRBD1 identical over 9 bases. The CDR3 sequence is 15 residues long. CDR1 is SGHDT, CDR2 YYEEEE, per germline. Unmatched junction bases numbered 7, after V lost 3 bases and J lost 4 bases. For the CDR3, the DNA is TGTGCCAGCAGCTGGGGACAGGGTAAGGGAGAGACCCAGTACTTC. Protein product: CASSWGQGKGETQYF.

The V gene is TRBV5-4, the J gene TRBJ1-2, with a weak D call TRBD1 (6 bases). Germline CDR1 SGHNT, CDR2 YYREEE (reference sequence). CDR3 size: 13 residues. Trimming pared 3 bases from V and 3 bases from J, leaving 9 bases between. CDR3: CASSSAGDYGYTF. The CDR3 DNA reads as TGTGCCAGCAGCTCCGCAGGGGACTATGGCTACACCTTC. Based on the CDR3 plus reference TRBV5-4 and TRBJ1-2, the full variable domain is ETGVTQSPTHLIKTRGQQVTLRCSSQSGHNTVSWYQQALGQGPQFIFQYYREEENGRGNFPPRFSGLQFPNYSSELNVNALELDDSALYLCASSSAGDYGYTFGSGTRLTVV.

This chain uses TRBV2 with TRBJ1-1, with a weak D call TRBD1 (6 bases). V gave up 6 bases and J gave up 0 bases, with 11 bases separating them. This CDR3 has 14 residues. Looked up from germline, CDR1 is SNHLY and CDR2 is FYNNEI. The CDR3 protein is CASRGTLLNTEAFF. The CDR3 coding sequence is TGTGCCAGCAGAGGGACACTGCTGAACACTGAAGCTTTCTTT.